The T cell receptor (beta chain) described here comes from a study of blood T cell repertoires in COVID-19. Cohorts were based on clinical histories the participants reported. Symptom resolution, clearance, or two negative PCRs marked the recovered donors of Cohort 3. The germline V gene has CDR1 SGHVS and CDR2 FQNEAQ. The germline V and J ends were trimmed by 3 bases and 5 bases, with 2 bases remaining between them. This CDR3 has 12 amino acids. In the original analysis: Counts of nucleated cells, estimated from reference gene primer amplification, were obtained. Clones were sequenced by immunoSEQ multiplex PCR, and TCRdb holds only the in-frame ones, with some missing. The V and J calls and the clone size are those of that table, but D and trimming were determined from the DNA. Of a few hundred thousand clones listed, about 90% are singletons.

This TCR derives from a woman between 55 and 75 years old who had recovered from COVID-19. Sequences were obtained from PBMCs or T cells enriched from blood (not recorded which). V and J are TRBV7-8 and TRBJ1-6; D unresolved. For the CDR3, the DNA is TGTGCCAGCAGCTTCGATAATTCACCCCTCCACTTT. It translates to CASSFDNSPLHF.